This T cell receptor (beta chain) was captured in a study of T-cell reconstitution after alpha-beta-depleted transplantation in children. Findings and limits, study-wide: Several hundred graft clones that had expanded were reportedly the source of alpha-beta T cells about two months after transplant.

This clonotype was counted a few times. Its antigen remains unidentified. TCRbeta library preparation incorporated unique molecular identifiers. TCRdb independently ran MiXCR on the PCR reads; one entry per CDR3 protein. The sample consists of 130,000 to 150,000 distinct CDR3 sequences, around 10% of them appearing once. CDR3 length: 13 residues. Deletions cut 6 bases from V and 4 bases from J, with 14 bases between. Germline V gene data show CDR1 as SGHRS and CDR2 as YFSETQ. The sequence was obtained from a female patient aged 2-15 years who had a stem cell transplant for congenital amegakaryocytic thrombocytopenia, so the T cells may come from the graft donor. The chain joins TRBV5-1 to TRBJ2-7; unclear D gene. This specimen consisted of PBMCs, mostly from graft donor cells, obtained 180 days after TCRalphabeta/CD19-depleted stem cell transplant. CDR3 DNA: TGCGCCAGCAAAGGGTTCGACCCATACGAGCAGTACTTC. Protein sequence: CASKGFDPYEQYF.